Shown below are 14 T cell receptor beta chains from a single sample sequenced in a study of read filtering for tumor transcriptome and immune sequencing. The library was built from around 380 ng RNA with molecular barcoded adaptors for alpha/delta and beta/gamma chains. TCRdb re-derived calls from the reads in MiXCR, one entry per CDR3 protein. This table holds 43,000 or so distinct CDR3 sequences, approximately 19% found once. The sequencing sample was made of a population of CD138-negative cells sorted from bone marrow. The receptors here all came from a donor aged 40 or older with multiple myeloma.

This clonotype appeared a few times. A much bigger clone sits one base away, suggesting this may be a read error. The CDR3: CASSLGPSGADVLTF. The CDR3, as DNA: TGCGCCAGCAGCTTAGGCCCCTCTGGGGCCGACGTCCTGACTTTC. The chain is built from TRBV5-1 and TRBJ2-6; perhaps TRBD1 as D (5 bases). Germline V lookup: CDR1 SGHRS, CDR2 YFSETQ. CDR3 length: 15 amino acids.

On this clonotype: A read error may account for a junction end that differs from germline. The gene calls are TRBV6-2 or TRBV6-3 and TRBJ2-1; D is possibly TRBD2 (6 bases). The CDR3 loop spans 14 amino acids. Germline lookup yields CDR1 MNHEY and CDR2 SVGEGT. In DNA, the CDR3 is TGTGCTAGCAACCCTAGCGCGGACGTCTATGGGCAGTTCTTC. Translation gives CASNPSADVYGQFF.

This clonotype was detected ten times or more. The V and J genes are TRBV7-9 and TRBJ2-1, with 9 bases lining up with TRBD1. The germline gives CDR1 SEHNR, CDR2 FQNEAQ (reference sequence). This CDR3 is 15 amino acids long. V shed 3 bases and J 2 bases; nucleotides not matched to a gene: 2. CDR3 sequence reads: CASSLTGGTYNEQFF. The CDR3 region has the DNA TGTGCCAGCAGCTTGACAGGGGGAACCTACAATGAGCAGTTCTTC. Combining the CDR3 with reference TRBV7-9 and TRBJ2-1 gives the whole variable domain DTGVSQNPRHKITKRGQNVTFRCDPISEHNRLYWYRQTLGQGPEFLTYFQNEAQLEKSRLLSDRFSAERPKGSFSTLEIQRTEQGDSAMYLCASSLTGGTYNEQFFGPGTRLTVL.

This clonotype has ten or more counts. This chain uses TRBV7-2 with TRBJ2-7; 11 positions match TRBD2. V shed 5 bases, J shed 4 bases, and the junction held 4 bases outside the gene matches. CDR1 is SGHTA and CDR2 is FQGNSA in the germline V gene. CDR3 length: 14 amino acids. The CDR3 DNA sequence: TGTGCCAGCAGCCCGACTAGCGGGACTTACGAGCAGTACTTC. It translates to CASSPTSGTYEQYF.

The V and J genes are TRBV2 and TRBJ2-3; tentative D call: TRBD1 (6 bases). This CDR3 is 14 amino acids long. Germline CDR1 is SNHLY and CDR2 is FYNNEI. The V and J ends lost 2 bases and 2 bases respectively, with 8 bases between them. CDR3 residues: CASSEQGPTDTQYF. DNA of the CDR3: TGTGCCAGCAGTGAACAGGGGCCCACAGATACGCAGTATTTT.

This clonotype was counted ten times or more. J is TRBJ2-3 and V is TRBV6-1; tentatively, D is TRBD1 (6 bases). The CDR3 covers 15 residues. V lost 3 bases, J lost 5 bases, and 15 bases lay in between. The germline gives CDR1 MNHNS, CDR2 SASEGT. In DNA, the CDR3 is TGTGCCAGCAGTGATGCGGACAGTGAGAGAGATACGCAGTATTTT. This gives the protein CASSDADSERDTQYF.

This clonotype was seen ten or more times. The chain couples TRBV6-2 or TRBV6-3 to TRBJ2-2, with TRBD2 matching 7 bases. J gave up 4 bases and V 2 bases, and 4 bases lay outside the gene matches. The CDR3 has 15 amino acids. Germline-derived CDR1 and CDR2 are MNHEY and SVGEGT. This CDR3 reads CASSYQRGSTGELFF. In DNA, the CDR3 is TGTGCCAGCAGTTACCAGCGGGGTTCCACCGGGGAGCTGTTTTTT.

The J gene is TRBJ2-1, the V gene TRBV20-1, with a possible D match to TRBD2 (6 bases). Trimming took off 4 bases at V and 4 bases at J, with 11 bases between the two ends. CDR1 DFQATT and CDR2 SNEGSKA come from the germline V gene (reference sequence). The CDR3 extends over 13 amino acids. The DNA for the CDR3 is TGCAGTGCTACCCAGGGACTTTACAATGAGCAGTTCTTC. Amino acid sequence: CSATQGLYNEQFF.

A remark on this clonotype: A clone one base away is much larger, so this may be a read error. The chain is built from TRBV5-1 and TRBJ2-5; D is uncertain. The CDR3 is 13 residues long. The germline V and J ends were trimmed by 0 bases and 5 bases, with 8 bases remaining between them. CDR1 is SGHRS and CDR2 is YFSETQ in the germline V gene. CDR3 DNA: TGCGCCAGCAGCTTGGGCGGAACCGAGACCCAGTACTTC. Its protein is CASSLGGTETQYF.

This clonotype was counted at least ten times. The V gene is TRBV12-3 or TRBV12-4, the J gene TRBJ2-1, with 10 bases aligning to TRBD1. Trimming cost V 5 bases and J 8 bases; bases outside gene matches: 3. This CDR3 spans 13 amino acids. The DNA for the CDR3 is TGTGCCAGCAGTGTTGGACAGGGGGATGAGCAGTTCTTC. It codes for CASSVGQGDEQFF.

This clonotype was observed at least ten times. The chain has TRBV12-3 or TRBV12-4 and TRBJ2-3, with D perhaps matching TRBD1 (5 bases). V lost 5 bases, J lost 4 bases, and 10 bases lay in between. The CDR3 contains 13 residues. In DNA form, the CDR3 reads TGTGCCAGCAGTCCAGGGTTCCCAGATACGCAGTATTTT. This translates into CASSPGFPDTQYF.

Worth noting for this clonotype: A much larger clone differs from this one at a single base, so this may be a read error. The J gene is TRBJ2-5, the V gene TRBV20-1; 7 nucleotides align to TRBD2. The CDR3 totals 15 residues. From germline, CDR1 is DFQATT and CDR2 SNEGSKA (reference sequence). CDR3 amino acids: CSAVGQDLLRETRYF. CDR3 DNA sequence: TGCAGTGCTGTTGGGCAGGACCTGCTGCGGGAGACCCGGTACTTC.

Only a few counts were recorded for this clonotype. This chain uses TRBV9 with TRBJ2-3; tentatively, D is TRBD1 or TRBD2 (5 bases each). From germline, CDR1 is SGDLS and CDR2 YYNGEE. The CDR3 runs 15 residues. Trimming shortened V by 2 bases and J by 4 bases, and 14 bases separated the two germline ends. The CDR3 region has the DNA TGTGCCAGCAGCGTCGGGACCTCTAAGGCAGATACGCAGTATTTT. The encoded protein is CASSVGTSKADTQYF.

The chain recombines TRBV2 with TRBJ2-1; 13 nucleotides align to TRBD2. The V and J ends lost 7 bases and 8 bases, in that order; junction bases with no gene match: 11. The germline V gene has CDR1 SNHLY and CDR2 FYNNEI. The CDR3 loop spans 16 amino acids. CDR3: CASTRTRGTSGDEQFF. DNA of the CDR3: TGTGCCAGCACTAGAACTCGAGGGACTAGCGGGGATGAGCAGTTCTTC.